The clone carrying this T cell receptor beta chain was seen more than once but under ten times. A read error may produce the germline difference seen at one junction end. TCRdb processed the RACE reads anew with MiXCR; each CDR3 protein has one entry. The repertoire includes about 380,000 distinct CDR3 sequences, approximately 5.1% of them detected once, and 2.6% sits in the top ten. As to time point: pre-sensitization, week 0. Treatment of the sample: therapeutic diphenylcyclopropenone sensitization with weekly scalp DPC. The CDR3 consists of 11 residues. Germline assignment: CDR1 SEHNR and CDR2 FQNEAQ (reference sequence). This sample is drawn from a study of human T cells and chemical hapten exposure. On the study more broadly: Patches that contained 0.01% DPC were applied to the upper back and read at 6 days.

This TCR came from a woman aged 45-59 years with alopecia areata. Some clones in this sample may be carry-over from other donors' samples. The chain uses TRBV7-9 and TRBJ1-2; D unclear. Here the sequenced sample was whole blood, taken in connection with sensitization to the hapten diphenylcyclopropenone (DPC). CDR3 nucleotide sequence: TGTGCCAGCAGCTTAGCCCCGGTGGCAGTCTTC. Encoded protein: CASSLAPVAVF. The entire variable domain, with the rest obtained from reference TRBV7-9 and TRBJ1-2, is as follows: DTGVSQNPRHKITKRGQNVTFRCDPISEHNRLYWYRQTLGQGPEFLTYFQNEAQLEKSRLLSDRFSAERPKGSFSTLEIQRTEQGDSAMYLCASSLAPVAVFGSGTRLTVV.